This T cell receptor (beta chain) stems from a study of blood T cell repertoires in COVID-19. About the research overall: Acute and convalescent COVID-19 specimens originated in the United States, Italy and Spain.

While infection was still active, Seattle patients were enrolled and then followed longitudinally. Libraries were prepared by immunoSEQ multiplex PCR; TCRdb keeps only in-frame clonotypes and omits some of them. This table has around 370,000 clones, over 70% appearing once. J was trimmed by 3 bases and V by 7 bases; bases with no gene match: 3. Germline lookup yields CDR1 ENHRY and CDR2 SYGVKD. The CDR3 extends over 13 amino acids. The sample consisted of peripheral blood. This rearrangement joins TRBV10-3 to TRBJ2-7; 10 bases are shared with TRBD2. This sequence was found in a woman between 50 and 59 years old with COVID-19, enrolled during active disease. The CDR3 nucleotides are TGTGCCATCAACCCTAGCGGGAGCTACGAGCAGTACTTC. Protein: CAINPSGSYEQYF.